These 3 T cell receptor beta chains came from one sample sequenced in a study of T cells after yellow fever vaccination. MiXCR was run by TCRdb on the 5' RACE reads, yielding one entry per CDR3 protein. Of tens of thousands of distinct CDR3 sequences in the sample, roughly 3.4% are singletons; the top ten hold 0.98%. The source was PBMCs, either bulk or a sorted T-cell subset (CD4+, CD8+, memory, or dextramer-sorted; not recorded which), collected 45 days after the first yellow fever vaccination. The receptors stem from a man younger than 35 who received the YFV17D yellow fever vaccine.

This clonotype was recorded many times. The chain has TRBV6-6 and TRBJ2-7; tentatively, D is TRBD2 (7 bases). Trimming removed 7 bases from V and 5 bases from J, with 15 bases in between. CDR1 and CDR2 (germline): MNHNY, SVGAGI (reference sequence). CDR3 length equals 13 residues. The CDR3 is CASKGGARNEQYF. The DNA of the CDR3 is TGTGCCAGCAAGGGGGGGGCTAGGAACGAGCAGTACTTC.

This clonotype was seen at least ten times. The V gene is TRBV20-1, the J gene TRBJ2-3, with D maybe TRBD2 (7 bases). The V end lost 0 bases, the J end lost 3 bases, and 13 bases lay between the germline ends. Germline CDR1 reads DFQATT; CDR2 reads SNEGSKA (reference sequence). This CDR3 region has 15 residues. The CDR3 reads CSARDLRGQTDTQYF. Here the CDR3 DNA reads TGCAGTGCTAGAGATCTGCGGGGGCAGACAGATACGCAGTATTTT.

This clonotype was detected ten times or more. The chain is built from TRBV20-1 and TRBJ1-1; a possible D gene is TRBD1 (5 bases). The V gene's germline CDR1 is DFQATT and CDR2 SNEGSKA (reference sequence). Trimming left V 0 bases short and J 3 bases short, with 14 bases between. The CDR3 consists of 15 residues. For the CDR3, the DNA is TGCAGTGCTAGAGATCCGCAGGGTTCGTACACTGAAGCTTTCTTT. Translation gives CSARDPQGSYTEAFF.